Listed below are T cell receptor beta chains from one sample, sequenced in a study of T cell responses to AZD1222 COVID-19 vaccine. The method was immunoSEQ multiplex PCR; TCRdb's version includes in-frame clones alone and lacks a portion of them. The table includes about 89,000 clones, approximately 89% detected once. Specimen: peripheral blood, collected on day 0 of MenACWY control vaccination. The receptors come from an adult in good health. CDR3s include the opening cysteine and the closing phenylalanine or tryptophan. The D gene is left open where the match is weak. Clone size appears in some rows only: once, few, many, or a class for an expanded clone.

CDR3nt	CDR3aa	d_gene	abundance	v_gene	j_gene
TGTGCCAGCCGTGCCCGGGGAGAAGAGACCCAGTACTTC	CASRARGEETQYF	NA	NA	TRBV7-8	TRBJ2-5
TGTGCCAGCAGTCCCGGGACGTGGGACACCATATATTTT	CASSPGTWDTIYF	NA	NA	TRBV28	TRBJ1-3
TGTGCCAGCAGTAGACCGGGACAGAGCCTCTACGAGCAGTACTTC	CASSRPGQSLYEQYF	TRBD1	once	TRBV28	TRBJ2-7
TGTGCCAGCTCATTGACAGTCTCTGGAAACACCATATATTTT	CASSLTVSGNTIYF	NA	once	TRBV18	TRBJ1-3
TGTGCCAGCAGCCAAGATCGACCTCTAGGCTCCTATGGCTACACCTTC	CASSQDRPLGSYGYTF	NA	NA	TRBV3-1/TRBV3-2	TRBJ1-2
TGTGCCAGCAGTGAAGGTAGCTTCTCTGGAAACACCATATATTTT	CASSEGSFSGNTIYF	NA	NA	TRBV6-1	TRBJ1-3
TGTGCCAGCTCACCAGGGAGCTCTGGAAACACCATATATTTT	CASSPGSSGNTIYF	NA	once	TRBV18	TRBJ1-3
TGTGCCAGCAGTGCCCTTGGAGTTGCCAGGAACGAGCAGTACTTC	CASSALGVARNEQYF	NA	NA	TRBV27	TRBJ2-7
TGTGCCAGCAGGATACTGGAAGGGGCCTACGAGCAGTACTTC	CASRILEGAYEQYF	NA	NA	TRBV6-5	TRBJ2-7
TGTGCCAGCAGTCCGGAAACAGATACGCAGTATTTT	CASSPETDTQYF	NA	NA	TRBV12-3/TRBV12-4	TRBJ2-3
TGTGCCAGAAGCTTGGAACGGGACCGTAGCACAGATACGCAGTATTTT	CARSLERDRSTDTQYF	NA	NA	TRBV5-3	TRBJ2-3
TGTGCCGCATATCAGGGTATCCGGACAGATACGCAGTATTTT	CAAYQGIRTDTQYF	NA	NA	TRBV6-5	TRBJ2-3
TGTGCCAGCAGCCCCACCGGGACCGGAGTCGGGGGTAGGGGCTACACCTTC	CASSPTGTGVGGRGYTF	NA	NA	TRBV7-9	TRBJ1-2
TGCGCCAGCAGGCGTCCAGGGCGCCAAGAGACCCAGTACTTC	CASRRPGRQETQYF	NA	NA	TRBV5-1	TRBJ2-5
TGCGCCAGCAGGATGAAGGGACTAGAGGGGGCCGGGGAGCTGTTTTTT	CASRMKGLEGAGELFF	TRBD2	NA	TRBV5-1	TRBJ2-2
TGCGCCAGCAGCCTATCCCTGACTAGCGGGAGTTTCTCCTCCTACAATGAGCAGTTCTTC	CASSLSLTSGSFSSYNEQFF	TRBD2	NA	TRBV5-1	TRBJ2-1
TGTGCCAGCAGCTTTGCTCGGGACACTGAAGCTTTCTTT	CASSFARDTEAFF	NA	NA	TRBV11-1	TRBJ1-1
TGCGCCAGCAGTCAATCCCACTTGGGGAACACCGGGGAGCTGTTTTTT	CASSQSHLGNTGELFF	NA	NA	TRBV23-1	TRBJ2-2
TGTGCCAGCAGCCCCCCGGCAACCTACGAGCAGTACTTC	CASSPPATYEQYF	NA	NA	TRBV3-1/TRBV3-2	TRBJ2-7
TGTGCCAGCTCACCAAAAGTAGTCAGTGACGAGCAGTACTTC	CASSPKVVSDEQYF	NA	NA	TRBV18	TRBJ2-7
TGTGCCAGCAGTTTCGGGACCCTCTGGAAGGGTGCTTTCTTT	CASSFGTLWKGAFF	NA	once	TRBV28	TRBJ1-1
TGTGCCACCAGTGCAGGGGAACTTAATGAGCAGTTCTTC	CATSAGELNEQFF	NA	once	TRBV24-1	TRBJ2-1
TGTGCCAGCAGCAAGGTGGACGGCTATAATTCACCCCTCCACTTT	CASSKVDGYNSPLHF	NA	once	TRBV9	TRBJ1-6